This T cell receptor beta chain emerged from a study of breast tumors, draining lymph nodes, adjacent tissues (dated by TCRdb to the mid-2010s). About the full investigation: The study compared TCR beta repertoires across tumor, adjacent nontumor tissue and axillary lymph nodes from breast cancer patients. In human breast cancer, the study set out to assess how tumor, surrounding tissue and draining lymph node repertoires relate to one another and whether T cells might be exchanged between them. Study-wide findings and limitations: T-cell repertoire diversity in tumors was found to be lower than in lymph nodes but higher than in nontumor tissue, and preferential V and J gene usage was observed. The conclusion that tumor T cells originate in lymph nodes was presented as consistent with a hypothesis rather than as directly demonstrated. In luminal-like breast cancer, tumor and nontumor tissue repertoires resembled each other significantly more than in basal-like breast cancer. The data were judged consistent with most tumor T cells deriving from the lymph node and then expanding within tumor tissue.

Lymph node samples came from the axillary draining lymph nodes of breast cancer patients. There are 17 amino acids in the CDR3, from cysteine to phenylalanine inclusive. The retained sequence is limited to the CDR3, 51 bases, with the frame set at the first base. From a lookup of the germline V gene, CDR1 and CDR2 are SGDLS and YYNGEE. V has 4 bases trimmed and J has 4 bases trimmed; junction bases matching no gene number 12. Sequenced on an Illumina HiSeq 2000. TCR beta chain libraries were generated by multiplex PCR amplification. High-throughput sequencing was used to analyze the amplified TCR beta chain products. Clones were called with MiXCR by TCRdb after fastp trimmed the public reads at Q25, and only in-frame beta chains were retained. Each record represents a unique CDR3 protein, reported with the most common genes and DNA among its rows. For this sample the table gives under 110,000 distinct CDR3 sequences, of which about 29% were detected only once. The ten biggest clones cover 5.5% to 6% of the sample.

This clonotype has at least ten counts. Its antigen is still unknown. Per-base quality was not reported, and no clone a single base away is much larger than it. The TCR comes from a female donor with breast cancer. Some clones in this sample may be carry-over from other donors' samples. Sequenced material: axillary lymph node tissue. The chain is made from TRBV9 and TRBJ2-2; 8 nucleotides in the junction match TRBD2. The bases read TGTGCCAGCAGCTCTCTCGGGGGGGGGGCGAGCACCGGGGAGCTGTTTTTT. It codes for CASSSLGGGASTGELFF.